Following are 20 T cell receptor beta chains from one sample sequenced in a study of blood T cell repertoires in COVID-19. The protocol was immunoSEQ multiplex PCR, while the TCRdb copy is restricted to in-frame clones and leaves out a portion. Among roughly 68,000 clones, roughly 80% were seen once, and the ten largest hold 8.5% to 10%. The sample comprised peripheral blood. The source is a woman aged 45 to 65 with acute or convalescent COVID-19.

The chain uses TRBV5-1 and TRBJ2-1; 7 positions match TRBD2. Germline trimming cut 2 bases from V and 6 bases from J; bases unmatched to any gene: 11. The CDR3 is 16 amino acids. CDR1 and CDR2 (germline): SGHRS, YFSETQ. The CDR3 spells CASSFSPTGGGNEQFF. The CDR3 bases are TGCGCCAGCAGCTTTTCACCCACTGGGGGGGGCAATGAGCAGTTCTTC.

This chain connects TRBV3-1 (or the pseudogene TRBV3-2) to TRBJ2-5; TRBD2 agrees at 12 bases. V dropped 2 bases and J dropped 5; count of bases not matched to a gene: 6. Germline V gene lookup returns CDR1 LGHDT and CDR2 YNNKEL (reference sequence). CDR3 length equals 16 residues. CDR3 bases: TGTGCCAGCAGCCAATCTAGCGGGGGGGCGTGGGAGACCCAGTACTTC. It is translated as CASSQSSGGAWETQYF.

CDR3 region: CASSVQGASTEAFF. The DNA for the CDR3 is TGTGCCAGCTCAGTTCAGGGCGCGAGCACTGAAGCTTTCTTT. The gene calls are TRBV18 and TRBJ1-1; D is possibly TRBD1 (5 bases). Between the trimmed V and J ends, which lost 5 bases and 4 bases, there was a span of 14 bases. Germline V gene lookup returns CDR1 KGHSH and CDR2 LQKENI. The CDR3 extends over 14 amino acids.

This clone was counted once. The gene calls are TRBV28 and TRBJ1-2; 8 bases are shared with TRBD1. Germline V gene data show CDR1 as MDHEN and CDR2 as SYDVKM. Trimming took 3 bases from V and 8 from J; bases not matched to a gene: 2. The CDR3 extends over 12 amino acids. CDR3 sequence reads: CASSFGQGGYTF. The DNA for the CDR3 is TGTGCCAGCAGTTTCGGACAGGGCGGCTACACCTTC.

This chain uses TRBV5-4 with TRBJ1-1; D possibly corresponds to TRBD1 (5 bases). CDR3 length equals 14 residues. Trimming took off 2 bases at V and 1 base at J, with 9 bases between the two ends. Germline CDR1 SGHNT, CDR2 YYREEE (reference sequence). The CDR3 nucleotides are TGTGCCAGCAGCTTTGACAGATCGAACACTGAAGCTTTCTTT. Residues: CASSFDRSNTEAFF.

The chain is built from TRBV30 and TRBJ1-1; 10 nucleotides line up with TRBD1. The CDR3 spans 12 residues. Trimming cost V 3 bases and J 9 bases; bases outside gene matches: 4. Looked up from germline, CDR1 is GTSNPN and CDR2 is SVGIG (reference sequence). This CDR3 reads CAWRGTGAKAFF. CDR3 DNA: TGTGCCTGGAGAGGGACAGGGGCTAAAGCTTTCTTT.

The genes are TRBV4-1 and TRBJ1-1; tentative D call: TRBD1 (5 bases). CDR1 is MGHRA and CDR2 is YSYEKL in the germline V gene. The CDR3 runs to 17 residues. V lost 4 bases and J 2 bases, leaving 20 bases between the germline ends. Here the CDR3 DNA reads TGCGCCAGCAGCCGACCGCTTTTTGGGCAGGGAAACACTGAAGCTTTCTTT. Translated, it gives CASSRPLFGQGNTEAFF.

V and J are TRBV19 and TRBJ1-2, with 7 bases lining up with TRBD1. Germline V gene sequence: CDR1 LNHDA, CDR2 SQIVND (reference sequence). The J segment lost 6 bases and the V segment lost 7 bases, leaving 20 bases of the junction unmatched. The CDR3 totals 17 residues. The CDR3 DNA reads as TGTGCCAGTACCTCGGTAAAGGGGACAGTGCAACTAGATGGCTACACCTTC. This translates into CASTSVKGTVQLDGYTF.

The chain recombines TRBV3-1 (or the pseudogene TRBV3-2) with TRBJ2-1; D is possibly TRBD2 (6 bases). The CDR3 is made up of 15 amino acids. Per germline, CDR1 LGHDT and CDR2 YNNKEL (reference sequence). V lost 2 bases and J lost 7, with 15 bases in between. CDR3 residues: CASSQMGLDWNEQFF. CDR3 nucleotides: TGTGCCAGCAGCCAAATGGGACTCGATTGGAATGAGCAGTTCTTC.

This rearrangement joins TRBV2 to TRBJ1-2; 10 nucleotides match TRBD1. The V gene end was trimmed by 3 bases and the J gene end by 2 bases; junction bases not matched to a gene: 3. CDR1 and CDR2 (germline): SNHLY, FYNNEI. This CDR3 comprises 15 residues. As DNA, the CDR3 is TGTGCCAGCAGTGATGTGGGACAGGGGAACTATGGCTACACCTTC. It yields the protein CASSDVGQGNYGYTF.

As regards this clone: The junction departs from germline at one end; a sequencing error may be responsible. The chain carries TRBV6-5 and TRBJ1-1, with 9 bases identical to TRBD1. Germline V CDR1 and CDR2: MNHEY, SVGAGI. The CDR3 extends over 13 amino acids. CDR3 in amino acids: CASKGTGNPEAFF. CDR3 DNA sequence: TGTGCCAGCAAGGGGACAGGGAACCCTGAAGCTTTCTTT.

This sequence joins TRBV20-1 and TRBJ1-2; D is perhaps TRBD1 (6 bases). The germline V and J ends were trimmed by 3 bases and 8 bases, with 16 bases remaining between them. The CDR3 sequence is 13 residues long. CDR1 is DFQATT, CDR2 SNEGSKA, per germline (reference sequence). In DNA form, the CDR3 reads TGCAGTGCTAGTACAGGGTCTATCGGGGGCTACACCTTC. As protein: CSASTGSIGGYTF.

The V and J genes are TRBV9 and TRBJ2-7; TRBD2 agrees at 7 bases. The CDR3 has 16 residues. The V gene end was trimmed by 3 bases and the J gene end by 7 bases; junction bases not matched to a gene: 16. Germline assignment: CDR1 SGDLS and CDR2 YYNGEE. CDR3 protein: CASSAERGVPTAEQYF. The DNA of the CDR3 is TGTGCCAGCAGCGCCGAGCGGGGAGTACCCACGGCTGAGCAGTACTTC. Filled out from reference TRBV9 and TRBJ2-7, the complete variable domain reads DSGVTQTPKHLITATGQRVTLRCSPRSGDLSVYWYQQSLDQGLQFLIQYYNGEERAKGNILERFSAQQFPDLHSELNLSSLELGDSALYFCASSAERGVPTAEQYFGPGTRLTVT.

J is TRBJ2-5 and V is TRBV10-2; the match to TRBD2 covers 12 bases. The V segment lost 0 bases and the J segment 5 bases; nucleotides outside the gene matches: 4. Germline CDR1 is WSHSY and CDR2 is SAAADI. This CDR3 region has 16 residues. CDR3 sequence (DNA): TGCGCCAGCAGTGAGTCGAGGACTAGCGGGGTGGAGACCCAGTACTTC. Its protein is CASSESRTSGVETQYF.

This clone is a singleton in its sample. The CDR3 nucleotides are TGTGCCAGCAGGGCGACTAGCGGGATTCTAAGTATTAATGAGCAGTTCTTC. Translating it yields CASRATSGILSINEQFF. The chain couples TRBV5-6 to TRBJ2-1; 11 positions agree with TRBD2. Looked up from germline, CDR1 is SGHDT and CDR2 is YYEEEE. V gave up 5 bases and J gave up 7 bases; unmatched junction bases: 14. This CDR3 region has 17 residues.

This chain joins TRBV6-2 or TRBV6-3 and TRBJ2-7, with D perhaps TRBD1 (6 bases). V gave up 4 bases and J gave up 3 bases, with 25 bases separating them. Germline V lookup: CDR1 MNHEY, CDR2 SVGEGT. The CDR3 loop spans 18 amino acids. CDR3 sequence: CASSFGQGYRGTFYEQYF. CDR3 nucleotides: TGTGCCAGCAGTTTCGGTCAGGGGTATCGAGGAACATTCTACGAGCAGTACTTC.

The chain is built from TRBV19 and TRBJ2-3; 10 nucleotides agree with TRBD1. The ends lost 2 bases at V and 5 bases at J; junction bases unmatched: 4. The length of the CDR3 is 15 residues. Germline V gives CDR1 LNHDA, CDR2 SQIVND (reference sequence). The CDR3 sequence: CASSIMGQGIDTQYF. For the CDR3, the DNA is TGTGCCAGTAGTATAATGGGACAGGGGATAGATACGCAGTATTTT.

The J gene is TRBJ2-5, the V gene TRBV7-3; the match to TRBD2 covers 12 bases. In germline, CDR1 is SGHTA, CDR2 FQGTGA. The CDR3 totals 13 residues. V was clipped by 8 bases and J by 5 bases; unmatched bases: 3. CDR3 amino acids: CASRTSGKETQYF. CDR3 nucleotide sequence: TGTGCCAGCCGGACTAGCGGGAAGGAGACCCAGTACTTC.

This clone was seen a few times. The chain has TRBV11-2 and TRBJ1-6, with no clear D. The CDR3 is 13 amino acids. CDR1 is SGHAT and CDR2 is FQNNGV in the germline V gene. V was pared by 1 base and J by 9 bases, with 7 bases between. CDR3 nucleotides: TGTGCCAGCAGCTTAGGGACTGCTTCACCCCTCCACTTT. It specifies CASSLGTASPLHF.

The chain uses TRBV27 and TRBJ2-3; D perhaps matches TRBD2 (5 bases). The CDR3 contains 14 residues. Per the germline V gene, CDR1 is MNHEY and CDR2 is SMNVEV (reference sequence). Deletions cut 3 bases from V and 2 bases from J, with 9 bases between. CDR3 sequence: CASSLDWYTDTQYF. CDR3 nucleotides: TGTGCCAGCAGTTTGGACTGGTACACAGATACGCAGTATTTT.